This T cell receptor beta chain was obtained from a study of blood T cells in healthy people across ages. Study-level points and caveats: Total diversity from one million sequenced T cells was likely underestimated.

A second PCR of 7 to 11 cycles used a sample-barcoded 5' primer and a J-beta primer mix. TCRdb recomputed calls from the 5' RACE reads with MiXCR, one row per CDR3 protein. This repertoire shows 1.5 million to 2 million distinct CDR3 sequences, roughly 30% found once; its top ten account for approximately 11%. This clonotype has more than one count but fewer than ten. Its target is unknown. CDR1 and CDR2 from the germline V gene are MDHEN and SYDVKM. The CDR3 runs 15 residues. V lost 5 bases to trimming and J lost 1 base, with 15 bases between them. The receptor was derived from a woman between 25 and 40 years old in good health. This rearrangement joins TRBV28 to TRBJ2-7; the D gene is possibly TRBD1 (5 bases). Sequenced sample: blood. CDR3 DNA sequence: TGTGCCAGCAGTATCAGGGTCCCTAGTTCCTACGAGCAGTACTTC. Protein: CASSIRVPSSYEQYF. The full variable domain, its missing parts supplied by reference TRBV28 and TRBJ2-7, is DVKVTQSSRYLVKRTGEKVFLECVQDMDHENMFWYRQDPGLGLRLIYFSYDVKMKEKGDIPEGYSVSREKKERFSLILESASTNQTSMYLCASSIRVPSSYEQYFGPGTRLTVT.